A selection of T cell receptor beta chains follows, all from one sample in a study of CD8 T cells in Susac syndrome. TCRdb re-called the immunoSEQ multiplex PCR reads through MiXCR, storing one row per CDR3 protein. Here the sample spans about 180,000 distinct CDR3 sequences, 85% to 95% being singletons. The sequenced sample was CD8+ T cells from PBMCs. These receptors were collected from a human donor with multiple sclerosis. Both conserved end residues are part of each CDR3. A D gene is named only where the DNA matches it firmly. Some rows mark clone size as missing; the rest say once, few, many or name a class of expanded clone.

J gene: TRBJ2-3
V gene: TRBV6-5
D gene: TRBD1
clone size: NA
CDR3 DNA: TGTGCCAGCAGTTATAGGGGGCTCCGAGGGTGGACAGATACGCAGTATTTT
CDR3 protein: CASSYRGLRGWTDTQYF

J gene: TRBJ1-1
V gene: TRBV29-1
D gene: NA
clone size: NA
CDR3 DNA: TGCAGCGTTGATGGGGGGCGGACTGAAGCTTTCTTT
CDR3 protein: CSVDGGRTEAFF

J gene: TRBJ1-4
V gene: TRBV7-9
D gene: NA
clone size: NA
CDR3 DNA: TGTGCCAGCAGCTTGGACCTCGTCGGACTGTTTTTT
CDR3 protein: CASSLDLVGLFF

J gene: TRBJ2-7
V gene: TRBV29-1
D gene: TRBD2
clone size: NA
CDR3 DNA: TGCAGCGTAGTGGGAGGGTACGAGCAGTACTTC
CDR3 protein: CSVVGGYEQYF

J gene: TRBJ2-1
V gene: TRBV27
D gene: TRBD2
clone size: few
CDR3 DNA: TGTGCCAGCAGCGGACTAGCGGGTGACAATGAGCAGTTCTTC
CDR3 protein: CASSGLAGDNEQFF

J gene: TRBJ2-5
V gene: TRBV3-1
D gene: NA
clone size: NA
CDR3 DNA: TGTGCCAGCAGCCAAGGCCCGGAGATGGGAAGGACTAACCAAGAGACCCAGTACTTC
CDR3 protein: CASSQGPEMGRTNQETQYF

J gene: TRBJ1-2
V gene: TRBV30
D gene: TRBD1
clone size: NA
CDR3 DNA: TGTGCCTGGAGAGGGACAGGGGCCTATGGCTACACCTTC
CDR3 protein: CAWRGTGAYGYTF

J gene: TRBJ2-7
V gene: TRBV20-1
D gene: TRBD1
clone size: NA
CDR3 DNA: TGCAGTGCCTATGACAGGGGGCTTACCTACGAGCAGTACTTC
CDR3 protein: CSAYDRGLTYEQYF

J gene: TRBJ1-5
V gene: TRBV14
D gene: TRBD1
clone size: NA
CDR3 DNA: TGTGCCAGCAGCCCCGGGACAGGTAGCAATCAGCCCCAGCATTTT
CDR3 protein: CASSPGTGSNQPQHF

J gene: TRBJ1-2
V gene: TRBV13
D gene: NA
clone size: NA
CDR3 DNA: TGTGCCAGCAGCTTTGGCCCGACAAACTATGGCTACACCTTC
CDR3 protein: CASSFGPTNYGYTF

J gene: TRBJ2-3
V gene: TRBV9
D gene: NA
clone size: once
CDR3 DNA: TGTGCCAGCAGCGCTATGGGGAAGGATACGCAGTATTTT
CDR3 protein: CASSAMGKDTQYF

J gene: TRBJ2-5
V gene: TRBV7-2
D gene: TRBD1
clone size: NA
CDR3 DNA: TGTGCCAGCAGCCCCGGGACAGGGACAGGGGAGACCCAGTACTTC
CDR3 protein: CASSPGTGTGETQYF

J gene: TRBJ2-1
V gene: TRBV15
D gene: NA
clone size: NA
CDR3 DNA: TGTGCCACCAGCAGAGGGTCGGGGGCCGAGCGGAGGAATGAGCAGTTCTTC
CDR3 protein: CATSRGSGAERRNEQFF

J gene: TRBJ2-5
V gene: TRBV12-3/TRBV12-4
D gene: NA
clone size: few
CDR3 DNA: TGTGCCAGCAGTTTATCTGGGGGGACCCAGTACTTC
CDR3 protein: CASSLSGGTQYF

J gene: TRBJ1-1
V gene: TRBV29-1
D gene: NA
clone size: NA
CDR3 DNA: TGCAGCGTTGGCACTGAAGCTTTCTTT
CDR3 protein: CSVGTEAFF

J gene: TRBJ2-3
V gene: TRBV3-1
D gene: NA
clone size: once
CDR3 DNA: TGTGCCAGCAGCCAAGAGAAGGCGGGGAGAACAGATACGCAGTATTTT
CDR3 protein: CASSQEKAGRTDTQYF

J gene: TRBJ1-2
V gene: TRBV25-1
D gene: NA
clone size: NA
CDR3 DNA: TGTGCCAGCAGTCGAGAAGTTAACTATGGCTACACCTTC
CDR3 protein: CASSREVNYGYTF

J gene: TRBJ2-3
V gene: TRBV9
D gene: TRBD2
clone size: once
CDR3 DNA: TGTGCCAGCAGCGCTCAACTAGCGGGCACAGATACGCAGTATTTT
CDR3 protein: CASSAQLAGTDTQYF

J gene: TRBJ2-2
V gene: TRBV5-1
D gene: TRBD1
clone size: NA
CDR3 DNA: TGCGCCAGCAGCGCAAACAGGGGGCTCACCGGGGAGCTGTTTTTT
CDR3 protein: CASSANRGLTGELFF

J gene: TRBJ1-2
V gene: TRBV29-1
D gene: NA
clone size: NA
CDR3 DNA: TGCAGCGTTGCTGACTATGGCTACACCTTC
CDR3 protein: CSVADYGYTF

J gene: TRBJ2-7
V gene: TRBV12-3/TRBV12-4
D gene: TRBD1
clone size: NA
CDR3 DNA: TGTGCCAGCAGCCGACTATGGGCCGGGACAGGGGATTCCTACGAGCAGTACTTC
CDR3 protein: CASSRLWAGTGDSYEQYF

J gene: TRBJ2-7
V gene: TRBV20-1
D gene: NA
clone size: NA
CDR3 DNA: TGCAGTGCTAGAGATGTGGGCTACGAGCAGTACTTC
CDR3 protein: CSARDVGYEQYF

J gene: TRBJ2-1
V gene: TRBV5-1
D gene: TRBD2
clone size: NA
CDR3 DNA: TGCGCCAGCAAGGATAGCGGGCACTACAATGAGCAGTTCTTC
CDR3 protein: CASKDSGHYNEQFF

J gene: TRBJ2-7
V gene: TRBV23-1
D gene: NA
clone size: NA
CDR3 DNA: TGCGCCAGCACCAAACCGGCCTACGAGCAGTACTTC
CDR3 protein: CASTKPAYEQYF

J gene: TRBJ1-1
V gene: TRBV4-1
D gene: TRBD1
clone size: NA
CDR3 DNA: TGCGCCAGCAGCCACCCCGGGACAGGGGAAACTCTAGCTTTCTTT
CDR3 protein: CASSHPGTGETLAFF

J gene: TRBJ2-1
V gene: TRBV5-6
D gene: NA
clone size: NA
CDR3 DNA: TGTGCCAGCAGCTTGGCCGCTTTAACAAACGCTTACAATGAGCAGTTCTTC
CDR3 protein: CASSLAALTNAYNEQFF

J gene: TRBJ1-6
V gene: TRBV13
D gene: TRBD1
clone size: NA
CDR3 DNA: TGTGCCAGCAGCCGCGGACAGGGGAATTCACCCCTCCACTTT
CDR3 protein: CASSRGQGNSPLHF

J gene: TRBJ2-3
V gene: TRBV27
D gene: TRBD2
clone size: NA
CDR3 DNA: TGTGCCAGCAGTTATGGGACTAGCGGGAGGACCTCCTGGGATACGCAGTATTTT
CDR3 protein: CASSYGTSGRTSWDTQYF

J gene: TRBJ1-2
V gene: TRBV20-1
D gene: NA
clone size: NA
CDR3 DNA: TGCAGTGCTAGAGTCGGGGGGTATGGCTACACCTTC
CDR3 protein: CSARVGGYGYTF

J gene: TRBJ2-5
V gene: TRBV7-9
D gene: TRBD2
clone size: NA
CDR3 DNA: TGTGCCAGCAGCTGGGGACTAGAGGGGGAGACCCAGTACTTC
CDR3 protein: CASSWGLEGETQYF

J gene: TRBJ2-7
V gene: TRBV29-1
D gene: NA
clone size: NA
CDR3 DNA: TGCAGCGTTGTAGGGGAATACGAGCAGTACTTC
CDR3 protein: CSVVGEYEQYF

J gene: TRBJ2-7
V gene: TRBV2
D gene: NA
clone size: NA
CDR3 DNA: TGTGCCAGCAGTGAAGCTCTCAGGGATCGGCACGAGCAGTACTTC
CDR3 protein: CASSEALRDRHEQYF

J gene: TRBJ2-7
V gene: TRBV7-9
D gene: NA
clone size: NA
CDR3 DNA: TGTGCCAGCAGCAACTCTATTGGAAGCCAATACGAGCAGTACTTC
CDR3 protein: CASSNSIGSQYEQYF

J gene: TRBJ2-2
V gene: TRBV12-3/TRBV12-4
D gene: TRBD1
clone size: NA
CDR3 DNA: TGTGCCAGCAGCAGACAGGGTAACACCGGGGAGCTGTTTTTT
CDR3 protein: CASSRQGNTGELFF

J gene: TRBJ2-5
V gene: TRBV12-3/TRBV12-4
D gene: NA
clone size: NA
CDR3 DNA: TGTGCCAGCAGTTTACTCCCAGGGGAGACCCAGTACTTC
CDR3 protein: CASSLLPGETQYF

J gene: TRBJ2-7
V gene: TRBV5-4
D gene: TRBD1
clone size: NA
CDR3 DNA: TGTGCCAGCAGCTACGGGCAGGGGGCTTCCTACGAGCAGTACTTC
CDR3 protein: CASSYGQGASYEQYF

J gene: TRBJ2-7
V gene: TRBV5-1
D gene: NA
clone size: NA
CDR3 DNA: TGCGCCAGCAGCTTGGGAGCGTCGACGACCTACGAGCAGTACTTC
CDR3 protein: CASSLGASTTYEQYF

J gene: TRBJ2-7
V gene: TRBV3-1
D gene: NA
clone size: NA
CDR3 DNA: TGTGCCAGCCGCAGGGAGAGCTCCTACGAGCAGTACTTC
CDR3 protein: CASRRESSYEQYF

J gene: TRBJ2-2
V gene: TRBV23-1
D gene: TRBD1
clone size: NA
CDR3 DNA: TGCGCTCTCGTTTGGGCGGCGGGACAGGGATGGGGGAATCCGACCGGGGAGCTGTTTTTT
CDR3 protein: CALVWAAGQGWGNPTGELFF

J gene: TRBJ2-1
V gene: TRBV9
D gene: TRBD2
clone size: NA
CDR3 DNA: TGTGCCAGCAGTGTCCCCGTGGGGGAAGCGGGGGGTAGCGATAATGAGCAGTTCTTC
CDR3 protein: CASSVPVGEAGGSDNEQFF

J gene: TRBJ2-7
V gene: TRBV5-6
D gene: NA
clone size: NA
CDR3 DNA: TGTGCCAGCCACCTTATTCCCGGGGACGAGCAGTACTTC
CDR3 protein: CASHLIPGDEQYF

J gene: TRBJ1-2
V gene: TRBV19
D gene: TRBD1
clone size: once
CDR3 DNA: TGTGCCAGTGGGACAGGGACCTATGGCTACACCTTC
CDR3 protein: CASGTGTYGYTF

J gene: TRBJ2-3
V gene: TRBV4-1
D gene: TRBD1
clone size: NA
CDR3 DNA: TGCGCCAGCAGCTACAGGGACAGGGATACAGATACGCAGTATTTT
CDR3 protein: CASSYRDRDTDTQYF

J gene: TRBJ2-7
V gene: TRBV5-1
D gene: NA
clone size: NA
CDR3 DNA: TGCGCCAGCAGCACCCCGGACAACTCCTACGAGCAGTACTTC
CDR3 protein: CASSTPDNSYEQYF

J gene: TRBJ1-1
V gene: TRBV13
D gene: TRBD1
clone size: NA
CDR3 DNA: TGTGCCAGCAGCTCGGGACAGGGGGGTTTCTTT
CDR3 protein: CASSSGQGGFF